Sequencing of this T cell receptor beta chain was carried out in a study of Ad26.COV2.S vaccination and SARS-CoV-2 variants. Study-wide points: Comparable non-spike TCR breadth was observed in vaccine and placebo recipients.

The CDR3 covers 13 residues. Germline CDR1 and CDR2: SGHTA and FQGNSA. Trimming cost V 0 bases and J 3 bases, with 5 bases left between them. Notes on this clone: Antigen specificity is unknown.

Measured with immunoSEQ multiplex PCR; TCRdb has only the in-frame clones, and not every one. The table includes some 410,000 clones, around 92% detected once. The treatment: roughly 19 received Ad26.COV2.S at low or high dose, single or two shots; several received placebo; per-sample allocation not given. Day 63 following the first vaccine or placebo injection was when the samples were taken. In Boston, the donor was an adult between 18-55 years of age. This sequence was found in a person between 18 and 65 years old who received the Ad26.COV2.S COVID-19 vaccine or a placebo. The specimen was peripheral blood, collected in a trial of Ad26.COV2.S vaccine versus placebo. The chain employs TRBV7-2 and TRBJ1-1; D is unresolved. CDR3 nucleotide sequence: TGTGCCAGCAGCTTAGCAGATCACACTGAAGCTTTCTTT. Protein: CASSLADHTEAFF.